A single TCR beta chain is shown here with its context. The data derive from a study of Ad26.COV2.S vaccination and SARS-CoV-2 variants. Treatment reported: some 20 received Ad26.COV2.S at low or high dose, single or two shots; five or six received placebo; per-sample allocation not given. Samples analyzed were those drawn on day 63 after the first vaccine or placebo injection. Vaccination used an Ad26 vector expressing Wuhan-strain SARS-CoV-2 spike. Assay used: immunoSEQ multiplex PCR; TCRdb lists only in-frame clones, some missing. The sample lists 350,000 to 500,000 clones, around 90% occurring once. Germline loops: CDR1 MGHDK, CDR2 SYGVNS. CDR3 length equals 18 residues. V trimming: 0 bases; J trimming: 5 bases; junction bases outside the gene matches: 8.

The V and J genes are TRBV25-1 and TRBJ2-1; 12 bases line up with TRBD2. The specimen was peripheral blood, collected in a trial of Ad26.COV2.S vaccine versus placebo. This sequence was found in a person between 18 and 60 years old who received the Ad26.COV2.S COVID-19 vaccine or a placebo. CDR3 protein: CASSEYRLAGVGHNEQFF. The CDR3 DNA sequence: TGTGCCAGCAGTGAATATCGACTAGCGGGAGTTGGCCACAATGAGCAGTTCTTC.